Listed below are T cell receptor beta chains from one sample, sequenced in a study of T cell responses to AZD1222 COVID-19 vaccine. The method was immunoSEQ multiplex PCR; TCRdb's version includes in-frame clones alone and lacks a portion of them. The data contain around 100,000 clones, 80% to 90% of them singletons. The sequencing here drew on peripheral blood, taken 28 days after the second AZD1222 dose. Receptors originate from an adult who received the AZD1222 COVID-19 vaccine. The CDR3 runs from the conserved cysteine through the conserved F or W. A D gene is named only where the DNA matches it firmly. Clone size is shown for a subset of rows, as once, few, many or a class of expanded clone.

CDR3nt: TGTGCCAGCAGTGAGACAGGGGGCTTTTGGACTGAAGCTTTCTTT; CDR3aa: CASSETGGFWTEAFF; j_gene: TRBJ1-1; v_gene: TRBV6-1; d_gene: TRBD1; abundance: -; len: 15
CDR3nt: TGTGCCAGCTCACCGAAAAGGGAGACCCAGTACTTC; CDR3aa: CASSPKRETQYF; j_gene: TRBJ2-5; v_gene: TRBV18; d_gene: -; abundance: -; len: 12
CDR3nt: TGTGCCAGCCAAACGGCCCCAACTAATGAAAAACTGTTTTTT; CDR3aa: CASQTAPTNEKLFF; j_gene: TRBJ1-4; v_gene: TRBV6-6; d_gene: -; abundance: once; len: 14
CDR3nt: TGTGCCAGCAGCCCAGAGGCCCGTAGGGGCATAGATACGCAGTATTTT; CDR3aa: CASSPEARRGIDTQYF; j_gene: TRBJ2-3; v_gene: TRBV7-2; d_gene: -; abundance: -; len: 16
CDR3nt: TGTGCTAGCAGCTTAAACGGGTTGGAGACTGAAGCTTTCTTT; CDR3aa: CASSLNGLETEAFF; j_gene: TRBJ1-1; v_gene: TRBV7-7; d_gene: -; abundance: -; len: 14
CDR3nt: TGTGCCAGCAGCTTTAGCGGGGACAATGAGCAGTTCTTC; CDR3aa: CASSFSGDNEQFF; j_gene: TRBJ2-1; v_gene: TRBV3-1/TRBV3-2; d_gene: TRBD2; abundance: -; len: 13
CDR3nt: TGTGCCAGCAGCTTATCGGGCAGCTTTCTCGAGCAGTACTTC; CDR3aa: CASSLSGSFLEQYF; j_gene: TRBJ2-7; v_gene: TRBV7-8; d_gene: -; abundance: few; len: 14
CDR3nt: TGTGCCAGCAGGCCAACAGGGTGGACTGAAGCTTTCTTT; CDR3aa: CASRPTGWTEAFF; j_gene: TRBJ1-1; v_gene: TRBV6-5; d_gene: -; abundance: -; len: 13
CDR3nt: TGTGCCAGCTCACCACCGTCCAGGGCCGATAATTCACCCCTCCACTTT; CDR3aa: CASSPPSRADNSPLHF; j_gene: TRBJ1-6; v_gene: TRBV18; d_gene: -; abundance: -; len: 16
CDR3nt: TGTGCCAGCACCCCCCAGGTAGCGGGGTACAATGAGCAGTTCTTC; CDR3aa: CASTPQVAGYNEQFF; j_gene: TRBJ2-1; v_gene: TRBV6-5; d_gene: TRBD2; abundance: few; len: 15
CDR3nt: TGTGCCAGCAGCAAAAGGAGGGGGGCTCGGGGTTCACCCCTCCACTTT; CDR3aa: CASSKRRGARGSPLHF; j_gene: TRBJ1-6; v_gene: TRBV21-1; d_gene: -; abundance: -; len: 16
CDR3nt: TGCGCCAGCAGCGCGGAACCTCCTGGATTATCCTACGAGCAGTACTTC; CDR3aa: CASSAEPPGLSYEQYF; j_gene: TRBJ2-7; v_gene: TRBV5-1; d_gene: -; abundance: -; len: 16
CDR3nt: TGTGCCAGCAGTTACCTCTGGGACTCTCGGAACAATGAGCAGTTCTTC; CDR3aa: CASSYLWDSRNNEQFF; j_gene: TRBJ2-1; v_gene: TRBV6-2/TRBV6-3; d_gene: -; abundance: -; len: 16
CDR3nt: TGTGCCAGCAGTTTCCTCCGGGGGGGTAATACGCAGTATTTT; CDR3aa: CASSFLRGGNTQYF; j_gene: TRBJ2-3; v_gene: TRBV28; d_gene: TRBD2; abundance: -; len: 14
CDR3nt: TGTGCCACCAGCAGAGATCAGGGGCTGGGAAACACCATATATTTT; CDR3aa: CATSRDQGLGNTIYF; j_gene: TRBJ1-3; v_gene: TRBV15; d_gene: -; abundance: -; len: 15
CDR3nt: TGTGCCTGGACGACAGGCACAGATACGCAGTATTTT; CDR3aa: CAWTTGTDTQYF; j_gene: TRBJ2-3; v_gene: TRBV30; d_gene: -; abundance: -; len: 12
CDR3nt: TGTGCCAGCAGCTTAGCGACAGGCCCCTGGGTCTCAGATACGCAGTATTTT; CDR3aa: CASSLATGPWVSDTQYF; j_gene: TRBJ2-3; v_gene: TRBV7-2; d_gene: -; abundance: once; len: 17
CDR3nt: TGTGCCAGCAGCTTAGTTACCCGGGACTCTAGAACCTACGAGCAGTACTTC; CDR3aa: CASSLVTRDSRTYEQYF; j_gene: TRBJ2-7; v_gene: TRBV11-2; d_gene: -; abundance: -; len: 17
CDR3nt: TGTGCCAGCAGCCTCTCCCGGGGGGGCTATAATTCACCCCTCCACTTT; CDR3aa: CASSLSRGGYNSPLHF; j_gene: TRBJ1-6; v_gene: TRBV7-2; d_gene: -; abundance: -; len: 16
CDR3nt: TGTGCCACCAGCAGTCAGACTCGGACAGATTATGGCTACACCTTC; CDR3aa: CATSSQTRTDYGYTF; j_gene: TRBJ1-2; v_gene: TRBV15; d_gene: -; abundance: once; len: 15
CDR3nt: TGTGCCAGCAGTCGGACGGTCCAAGAGACCCAGTACTTC; CDR3aa: CASSRTVQETQYF; j_gene: TRBJ2-5; v_gene: TRBV6-5; d_gene: -; abundance: -; len: 13
CDR3nt: TGTGCCAGCACCACCAGCGGGAGAATCTACAATGAGCAGTTCTTC; CDR3aa: CASTTSGRIYNEQFF; j_gene: TRBJ2-1; v_gene: TRBV27; d_gene: TRBD2; abundance: -; len: 15
CDR3nt: TGTGCCAGCAGTTCCCTTAGCGGGAGTAGCTACACCGGGGAGCTGTTTTTT; CDR3aa: CASSSLSGSSYTGELFF; j_gene: TRBJ2-2; v_gene: TRBV28; d_gene: TRBD2; abundance: -; len: 17
CDR3nt: TGTGCCAGCAGCTTTAGGACAGGAACCATGGAGCAGTACTTC; CDR3aa: CASSFRTGTMEQYF; j_gene: TRBJ2-7; v_gene: TRBV11-2; d_gene: TRBD1; abundance: -; len: 14
CDR3nt: TGTGCCAGCAGCCAAGATCAAGAGCTGCGGGAGTACGGGGAGCTGTTTTTT; CDR3aa: CASSQDQELREYGELFF; j_gene: TRBJ2-2; v_gene: TRBV3-1/TRBV3-2; d_gene: TRBD2; abundance: -; len: 17
CDR3nt: TGTGCCAGCAGTGAAGATAGGACAGCTTCGAATGAGCAGTTCTTC; CDR3aa: CASSEDRTASNEQFF; j_gene: TRBJ2-1; v_gene: TRBV6-1; d_gene: -; abundance: -; len: 15
CDR3nt: TGTGCCAGCAGCCAAGAGCCCAACACTGAAGCTTTCTTT; CDR3aa: CASSQEPNTEAFF; j_gene: TRBJ1-1; v_gene: TRBV4-2; d_gene: -; abundance: -; len: 13
CDR3nt: TGCAGCGCAGATGAGCAGTTCTTC; CDR3aa: CSADEQFF; j_gene: TRBJ2-1; v_gene: TRBV29-1; d_gene: -; abundance: -; len: 8
CDR3nt: TGTGCCAGCAGTTTAGCCGTCTCCTACGAGCAGTACTTC; CDR3aa: CASSLAVSYEQYF; j_gene: TRBJ2-7; v_gene: TRBV27; d_gene: -; abundance: -; len: 13
CDR3nt: TGTGCCAGCAGCGTCCGGGGGGCAGACAATGAGCAGTTCTTC; CDR3aa: CASSVRGADNEQFF; j_gene: TRBJ2-1; v_gene: TRBV6-5; d_gene: -; abundance: -; len: 14
CDR3nt: TGCGCCAGCAGCTTGAGTTCGGGGGGACTGGGCTACGAGCAGTACTTC; CDR3aa: CASSLSSGGLGYEQYF; j_gene: TRBJ2-7; v_gene: TRBV5-1; d_gene: TRBD2; abundance: -; len: 16
CDR3nt: TGCGCCAGCAGTGAGAGGCAGGGAACTAAGAAGACCCAGTACTTC; CDR3aa: CASSERQGTKKTQYF; j_gene: TRBJ2-5; v_gene: TRBV10-2; d_gene: -; abundance: -; len: 15
CDR3nt: TGTGCCAGCAGTTTGGACGGTAATGAGCAGTTCTTC; CDR3aa: CASSLDGNEQFF; j_gene: TRBJ2-1; v_gene: TRBV27; d_gene: -; abundance: once; len: 12
CDR3nt: TGTGCCAGCAGTTTACTTATAGGGGGTACTGGGGCCAACGTCCTGACTTTC; CDR3aa: CASSLLIGGTGANVLTF; j_gene: TRBJ2-6; v_gene: TRBV28; d_gene: -; abundance: once; len: 17
CDR3nt: TGCGCCAGCAGCCAAGATCGGACTTACAATGAGCAGTTCTTC; CDR3aa: CASSQDRTYNEQFF; j_gene: TRBJ2-1; v_gene: TRBV4-3; d_gene: -; abundance: -; len: 14
CDR3nt: TGTGCCAGCAGCGTAGGACCAGGGGATACGCAGTATTTT; CDR3aa: CASSVGPGDTQYF; j_gene: TRBJ2-3; v_gene: TRBV9; d_gene: -; abundance: -; len: 13
CDR3nt: TGCGCCAGCAGCTTGGCAGGAATAGAGACCCAGTACTTC; CDR3aa: CASSLAGIETQYF; j_gene: TRBJ2-5; v_gene: TRBV5-1; d_gene: -; abundance: -; len: 13
CDR3nt: TGTGCCAGCAGCTCCGTTTTGGGATTCTCCTACGAGCAGTACTTC; CDR3aa: CASSSVLGFSYEQYF; j_gene: TRBJ2-7; v_gene: TRBV28; d_gene: -; abundance: -; len: 15
CDR3nt: TGTGCCAGCAGCCTCGGGGTCGGTGAAAAACTGTTTTTT; CDR3aa: CASSLGVGEKLFF; j_gene: TRBJ1-4; v_gene: TRBV3-1/TRBV3-2; d_gene: -; abundance: -; len: 13
CDR3nt: TGTGCCACCAGTGATCCCGGGGGGGCTCAGCACAATGAGCAGTTCTTC; CDR3aa: CATSDPGGAQHNEQFF; j_gene: TRBJ2-1; v_gene: TRBV24-1; d_gene: TRBD2; abundance: -; len: 16